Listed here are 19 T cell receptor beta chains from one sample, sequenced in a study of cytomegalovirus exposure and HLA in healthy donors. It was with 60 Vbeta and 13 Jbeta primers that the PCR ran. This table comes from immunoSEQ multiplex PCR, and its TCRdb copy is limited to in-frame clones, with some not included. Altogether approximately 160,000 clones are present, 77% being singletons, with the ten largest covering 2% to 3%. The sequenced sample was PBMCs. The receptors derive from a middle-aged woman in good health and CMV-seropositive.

For the CDR3, the DNA is TGCACCAGCAGCCATAATAGGGACAAAGAAGGAGCTAACTATGGCTACACCTTC. Amino acids: CTSSHNRDKEGANYGYTF. The rearrangement uses TRBV1 and TRBJ1-2; the table calls TRBD1, which could not be checked here. TRBV1 is a documented pseudogene. The length of the CDR3 is 18 residues.

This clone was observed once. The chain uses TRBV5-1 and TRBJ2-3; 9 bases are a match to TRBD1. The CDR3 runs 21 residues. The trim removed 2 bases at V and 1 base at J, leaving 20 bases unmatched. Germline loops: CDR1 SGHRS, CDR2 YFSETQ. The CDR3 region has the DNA TGCGCCAGCAGCTTACTGGGACAGGGCCGATGGACGACCGGCGGCACAGATACGCAGTATTTT. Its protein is CASSLLGQGRWTTGGTDTQYF.

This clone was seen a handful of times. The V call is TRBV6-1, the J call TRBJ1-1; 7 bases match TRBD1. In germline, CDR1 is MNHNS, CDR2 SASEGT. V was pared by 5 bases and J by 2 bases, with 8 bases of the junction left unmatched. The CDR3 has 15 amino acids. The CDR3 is CASSLDRVGNTEAFF. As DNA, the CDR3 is TGTGCCAGCAGTCTTGACAGGGTGGGCAACACTGAAGCTTTCTTT.

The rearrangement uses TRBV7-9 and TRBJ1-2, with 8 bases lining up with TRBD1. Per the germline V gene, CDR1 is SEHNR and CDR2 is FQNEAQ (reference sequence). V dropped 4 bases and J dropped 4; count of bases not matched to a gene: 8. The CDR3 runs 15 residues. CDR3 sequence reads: CASSWEGQEAYGYTF. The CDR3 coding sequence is TGTGCCAGCAGCTGGGAGGGACAGGAGGCCTATGGCTACACCTTC.

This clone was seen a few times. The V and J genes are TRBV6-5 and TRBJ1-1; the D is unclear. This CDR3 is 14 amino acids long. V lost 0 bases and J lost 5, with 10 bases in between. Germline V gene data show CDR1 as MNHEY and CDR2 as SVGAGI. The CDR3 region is CASSYSVVETEAFF. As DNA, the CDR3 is TGTGCCAGCAGTTACTCTGTGGTTGAGACTGAAGCTTTCTTT.

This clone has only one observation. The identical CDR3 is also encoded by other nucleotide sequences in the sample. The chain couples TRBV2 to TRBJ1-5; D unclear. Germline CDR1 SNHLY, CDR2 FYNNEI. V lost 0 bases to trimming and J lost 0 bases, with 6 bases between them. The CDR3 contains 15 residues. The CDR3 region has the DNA TGTGCCAGCAGTGAAGCGCGGTCTAGCAATCAGCCCCAGCATTTT. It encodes CASSEARSSNQPQHF.

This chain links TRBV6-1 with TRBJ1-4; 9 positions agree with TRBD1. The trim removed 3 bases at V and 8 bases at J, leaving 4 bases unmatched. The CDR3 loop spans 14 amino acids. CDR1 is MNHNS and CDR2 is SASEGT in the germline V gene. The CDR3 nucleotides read TGTGCCAGCAGTGAGGGGACAGGGAGGGAAAAACTGTTTTTT. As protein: CASSEGTGREKLFF.

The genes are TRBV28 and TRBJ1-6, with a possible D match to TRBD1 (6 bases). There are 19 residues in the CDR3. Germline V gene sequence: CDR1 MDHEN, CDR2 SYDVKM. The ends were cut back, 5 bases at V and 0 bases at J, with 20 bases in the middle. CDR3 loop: CASSGTGQPSSSYNSPLHF. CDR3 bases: TGTGCCAGCAGTGGAACGGGACAACCTTCGAGCTCCTATAATTCACCCCTCCACTTT.

The CDR3 loop is CASSLPGLVIWEQFF. In nucleotides, the CDR3 is TGTGCCAGCAGCCTGCCGGGACTAGTTATTTGGGAGCAGTTCTTC. V usage is TRBV5-4 and J usage is TRBJ2-1; 8 bases fit TRBD2. The CDR3 totals 15 residues. Germline values: CDR1 SGHNT, CDR2 YYREEE (reference sequence). V shed 4 bases, J shed 10 bases, and the junction held 13 bases outside the gene matches.

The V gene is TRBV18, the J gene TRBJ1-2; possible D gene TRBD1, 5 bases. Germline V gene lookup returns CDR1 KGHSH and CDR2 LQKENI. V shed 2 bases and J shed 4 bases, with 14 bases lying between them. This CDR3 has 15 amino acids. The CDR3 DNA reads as TGTGCCAGCTCACCAAACCCGCAGGGTCCCTATGGCTACACCTTC. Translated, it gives CASSPNPQGPYGYTF.

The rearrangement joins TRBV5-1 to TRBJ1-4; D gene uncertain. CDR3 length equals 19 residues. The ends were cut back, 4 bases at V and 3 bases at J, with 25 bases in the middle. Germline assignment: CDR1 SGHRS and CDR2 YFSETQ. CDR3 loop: CASSPDELRTLEANEKLFF. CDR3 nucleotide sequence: TGCGCCAGCAGCCCAGACGAACTCCGTACTCTCGAGGCTAATGAAAAACTGTTTTTT.

CDR3 in DNA: TGTGCCAGCAGTTCCCGACAGGGATATAGCAATCAGCCCCAGCATTTT. This gives the protein CASSSRQGYSNQPQHF. V and J are TRBV6-5 and TRBJ1-5; 7 bases are shared with TRBD1. CDR3 length: 16 residues. V dropped 4 bases and J dropped 0; count of bases not matched to a gene: 6. Germline V gene lookup returns CDR1 MNHEY and CDR2 SVGAGI.

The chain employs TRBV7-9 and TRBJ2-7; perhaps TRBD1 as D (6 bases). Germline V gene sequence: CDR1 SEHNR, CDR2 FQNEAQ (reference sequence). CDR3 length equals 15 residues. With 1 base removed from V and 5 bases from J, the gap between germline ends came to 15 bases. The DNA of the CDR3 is TGTGCCAGCAGCTTAGGGGGGCGCGGTAAGAACGAGCAGTACTTC. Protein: CASSLGGRGKNEQYF.

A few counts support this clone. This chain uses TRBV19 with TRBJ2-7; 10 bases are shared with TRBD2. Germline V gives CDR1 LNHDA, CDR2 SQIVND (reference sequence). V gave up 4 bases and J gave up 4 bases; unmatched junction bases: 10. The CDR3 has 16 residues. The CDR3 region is CASSNMTSGRGYEQYF. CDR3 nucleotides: TGTGCCAGTAGTAATATGACAAGCGGGAGGGGATACGAGCAGTACTTC. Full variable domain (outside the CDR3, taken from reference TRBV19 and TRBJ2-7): DGGITQSPKYLFRKEGQNVTLSCEQNLNHDAMYWYRQDPGQGLRLIYYSQIVNDFQKGDIAEGYSVSREKKESFPLTVTSAQKNPTAFYLCASSNMTSGRGYEQYFGPGTRLTVT.

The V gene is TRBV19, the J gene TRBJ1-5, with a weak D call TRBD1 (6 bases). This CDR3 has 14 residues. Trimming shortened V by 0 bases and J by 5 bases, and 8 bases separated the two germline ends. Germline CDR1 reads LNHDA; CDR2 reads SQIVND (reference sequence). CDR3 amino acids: CASSIEGADQPQHF. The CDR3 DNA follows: TGTGCCAGTAGTATAGAGGGGGCTGATCAGCCCCAGCATTTT.

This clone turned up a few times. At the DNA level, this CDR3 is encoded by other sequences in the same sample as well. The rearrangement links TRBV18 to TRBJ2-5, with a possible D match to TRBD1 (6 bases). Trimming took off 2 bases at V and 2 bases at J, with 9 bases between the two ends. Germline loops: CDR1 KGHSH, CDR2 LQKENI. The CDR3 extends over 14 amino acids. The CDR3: CASSPGTPQETQYF. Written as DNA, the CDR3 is TGTGCCAGCTCACCAGGGACACCTCAAGAGACCCAGTACTTC.

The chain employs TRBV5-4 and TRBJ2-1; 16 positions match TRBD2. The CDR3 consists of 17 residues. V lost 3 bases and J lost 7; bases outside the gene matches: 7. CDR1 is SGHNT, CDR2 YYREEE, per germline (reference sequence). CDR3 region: CASSWGTSGGARNEQFF. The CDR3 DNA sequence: TGTGCCAGCAGCTGGGGGACTAGCGGGGGGGCGAGGAATGAGCAGTTCTTC. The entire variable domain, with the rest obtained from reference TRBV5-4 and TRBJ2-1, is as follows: ETGVTQSPTHLIKTRGQQVTLRCSSQSGHNTVSWYQQALGQGPQFIFQYYREEENGRGNFPPRFSGLQFPNYSSELNVNALELDDSALYLCASSWGTSGGARNEQFFGPGTRLTVL.

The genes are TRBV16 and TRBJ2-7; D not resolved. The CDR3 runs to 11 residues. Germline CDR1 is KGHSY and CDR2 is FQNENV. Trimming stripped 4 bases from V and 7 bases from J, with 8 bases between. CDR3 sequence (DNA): TGTGCCAGCAGCCGCGGCCAAGAGCAGTACTTC. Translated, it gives CASSRGQEQYF.

The CDR3 bases are TGTGCCAGTAGTGCCCGGACTAGCGGGTCTCCCTACGAGCAGTACTTC. It is translated as CASSARTSGSPYEQYF. The chain has TRBV19 and TRBJ2-7; 11 bases align to TRBD2. V gave up 5 bases and J gave up 2 bases; unmatched junction bases: 8. This CDR3 comprises 16 residues. Germline loops: CDR1 LNHDA, CDR2 SQIVND (reference sequence). The full variable domain, in which reference TRBV19 and TRBJ2-7 provide the parts outside the CDR3, is DGGITQSPKYLFRKEGQNVTLSCEQNLNHDAMYWYRQDPGQGLRLIYYSQIVNDFQKGDIAEGYSVSREKKESFPLTVTSAQKNPTAFYLCASSARTSGSPYEQYFGPGTRLTVT.